This is a list of T cell receptor beta chains from one sample in a study of tumor-infiltrating lymphocytes in glioblastoma multiforme. TCRdb recomputed calls from the multiplex PCR reads with MiXCR, one row per CDR3 protein. The table has more than 10,000 distinct CDR3 sequences, 71% seen once; the top ten hold almost 40%. The sample was brain tumor tissue. The receptors were gathered from a male donor with glioblastoma. Each CDR3 is given with its conserved first and last residue. D genes are given only for firm matches. Not every row has a clone size; where given, it reads once, few, many or a size class.

v_gene	abundance	d_gene	j_gene	CDR3nt	CDR3aa
TRBV20-1	-	TRBD2	TRBJ2-1	TGCAGTGCTCCCCCACCTAGCGGTAGGGCCAATGAGCAGTTCTTC	CSAPPPSGRANEQFF
TRBV29-1	-	-	TRBJ1-4	TGCAGCGTTGCAATGATTGGCGTTAATGAAAAACTGTTTTTT	CSVAMIGVNEKLFF
TRBV7-9	-	TRBD2	TRBJ2-1	TGTGCCAGCAGCCTAGGACAAGCGGGAGACCTCGATGAGCAGTTCTTC	CASSLGQAGDLDEQFF
TRBV6-5	-	-	TRBJ2-3	TGTGCCAGCACCCACGGGGATACGCAGTATTTC	CASTHGDTQYF
TRBV6-5	-	-	TRBJ2-7	TGTGCCAGCAGTTACTCTTTACACCAACAACACGAGCAGTACTTC	CASSYSLHQQHEQYF
TRBV20-1	-	-	TRBJ2-1	TGCAGTGACAATTATCGTGGCAGGTGTGTTACCGATGAGCAGTTCTTC	CSDNYRGRCVTDEQFF
TRBV12-3/TRBV12-4	once	-	TRBJ1-1	TGTGCCAGCACCTCGGCCGGGCTCATTAAAACTGAAGCTTTCTTT	CASTSAGLIKTEAFF
TRBV11-2	once	-	TRBJ1-1	TGTGCCAGCAGCTTAGTTGGGGGACTGGGTAACACTGGAGCTTTCTTT	CASSLVGGLGNTGAFF
TRBV11-2	-	TRBD2	TRBJ2-1	TGTGCCAGCAGCGGCGACAGGGGGACTAGCGGAACCTACAATGAGCAGTTCTTC	CASSGDRGTSGTYNEQFF
TRBV4-1	-	-	TRBJ1-1	TGCGCCAGCAGCCAAGAGATTTCGACTGTAGCCTTCTTC	CASSQEISTVAFF
TRBV20-1	many	TRBD1	TRBJ1-1	TGCAGTGCTAGAGGGGACAGGGGTTCTGAAGCTTTCTTT	CSARGDRGSEAFF
TRBV20-1	-	-	TRBJ2-1	TGCAGTGCTACCCTGGACTATCGCGGGGGCCCTGAGCAGTTCTTC	CSATLDYRGGPEQFF
TRBV20-1	-	TRBD2	TRBJ2-7	TGCAGTGCTAGTCGACCGGGACTAGCGGGAGTGGGGTACGAGCAGTACTTC	CSASRPGLAGVGYEQYF
TRBV11-2	-	-	TRBJ1-5	TGTGCCAGCAGCTTACCCAGGGCCATCAATCAGCCCCAGCATTTT	CASSLPRAINQPQHF
TRBV9	few	-	TRBJ2-1	TGTGCCAGCAGCGCGAACGACTCCCCTGAGCAGTTCTTC	CASSANDSPEQFF
TRBV5-6	-	-	TRBJ2-3	TGTGCCAGCAGCATGTACTCTGGGGGCACAGATACGCAGTACTTT	CASSMYSGGTDTQYF
TRBV28	many	-	TRBJ2-3	TGTGCCAGCAGTTTTCTTAGCGGCACAGATACGCAGTATTTT	CASSFLSGTDTQYF
TRBV10-2	-	-	TRBJ2-3	TGCGTCAGCAGTGAGGCAGGGGCCGGGGCAGGTACGCAATATTTT	CVSSEAGAGAGTQYF
TRBV10-3	medium-sized	TRBD2	TRBJ2-1	TGTGCCATCAGTCCACTAGCGGGAGGGCAAGACTATGAGCAGTTCTTC	CAISPLAGGQDYEQFF